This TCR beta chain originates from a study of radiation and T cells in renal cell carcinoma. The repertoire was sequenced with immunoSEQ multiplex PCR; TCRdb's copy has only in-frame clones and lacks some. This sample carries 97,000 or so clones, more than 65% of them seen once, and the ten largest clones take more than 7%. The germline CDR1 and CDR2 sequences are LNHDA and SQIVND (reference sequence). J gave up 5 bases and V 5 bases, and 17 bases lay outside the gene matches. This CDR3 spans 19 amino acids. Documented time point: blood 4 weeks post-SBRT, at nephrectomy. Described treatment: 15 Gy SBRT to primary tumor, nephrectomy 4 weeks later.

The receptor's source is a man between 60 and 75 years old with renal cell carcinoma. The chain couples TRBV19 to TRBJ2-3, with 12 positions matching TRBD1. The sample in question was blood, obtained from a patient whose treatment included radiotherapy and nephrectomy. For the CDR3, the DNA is TGTGCCAGTAGTCCCGCCTGGGCTCCGGGACAGGGGGCGGAAGATACGCAGTATTTT. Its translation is CASSPAWAPGQGAEDTQYF.